This T cell receptor (beta chain) was observed in a study of low-dose radiotherapy and immunotherapy resistance in tumors. Study at large: Fractions of 0.5 Gy went to Cohort 1 every 2 weeks, totaling 6.5 Gy. Intravenous administration to patients comprised nivolumab at 240 mg every two weeks and ipilimumab at 1 mg/kg every six weeks. It was every two weeks, one day before radiation and immunotherapy, that intravenous cyclophosphamide 200 mg/m2 was given. Daily intake of oral aspirin 300 mg by patients lasted four cycles and began on cycle 1 day 1.

Stated time point: after trial treatment. As for treatment: LDRT plus nivolumab, ipilimumab, low-dose cyclophosphamide and aspirin (RACIN trial). TRAV- and TRBV-specific primers primed first-strand cDNA, covering alpha and beta chains. TCRs were amplified for roughly 20 PCR cycles with a constant-region primer and V-primer adapter. TCRdb fed the reads into MiXCR, producing one record per CDR3 protein. This table has around 84,000 distinct CDR3 sequences, 15% to 20% appearing once. The CDR3 length is 14 residues. V was cut by 1 base and J by 2 bases, with 8 bases left in between. Germline assignment: CDR1 SEHNR and CDR2 FQNEAQ (reference sequence). There are many counts of this clonotype.

The sequences come from PBMCs, collected after low-dose radiotherapy plus immunotherapy. This clonotype was sampled from a male donor with prostate cancer. V is TRBV7-9 and J is TRBJ1-1, with D unresolved. DNA for the CDR3: TGTGCCAGCAGCTTAGAACCGTACAACACTGAAGCTTTCTTT. Translation: CASSLEPYNTEAFF.